This T cell receptor beta chain stems from a study of human versus mouse CDR3 diversity and MHC coevolution. Naive CD4 T cells, CD45RO-negative and CD62L-positive, were flow-sorted from PBMCs. CDR3 length: 12 amino acids. Germline-derived CDR1 and CDR2 are MNHEY and SVGAGI. The V end lost 8 bases, the J end lost 10 bases, and 17 bases lay between the germline ends. In regard to this clone: Its cognate antigen is unknown.

Study-level results: Human T cells were selected on roughly 6 MHC II alleles. On average, humans showed more CDR3 deletions and insertions than mice.

Using immunoSEQ multiplex PCR, the repertoire was profiled, and TCRdb retains in-frame clones only, with some absent. The sample holds tens of thousands of clones; 94% are singletons and the top ten take approximately 17%. Input material: naive CD4+ T cells from blood. The subset here: CD45RO-negative CD62L-positive naive CD4 T cells. The clonotype comes from a person between 60 and 70 years old in good health. The rearrangement links TRBV6-5 to TRBJ1-1, with a possible D match to TRBD1 (5 bases). CDR3: CASSLRGGGAFF. CDR3 nucleotide sequence: TGTGCCAGCTCCCTTCGTGGGGGGGGAGCTTTCTTT.